A single sample is the source of the 29 T cell receptor beta chains below, sequenced in a study of T cell changes during pregnancy in multiple sclerosis. Only in-frame clones appear in the TCRdb table, and some are missing; sequencing was by immunoSEQ multiplex PCR. The data hold some 52,000 clones, with 85% to 95% observed a single time. The sequencing here drew on CD4+ T cells from peripheral blood mononuclear cells, taken in the third trimester of pregnancy. The source of these receptors is a female donor with multiple sclerosis, enrolled in a pregnancy study.

V gene TRBV7-9 combines with J gene TRBJ2-1; no clear D gene. Germline loops: CDR1 SEHNR, CDR2 FQNEAQ (reference sequence). The CDR3 totals 11 residues. V was shortened by 5 bases and J by 5 bases, with 4 bases between the two germline ends. DNA of the CDR3: TGTGCCAGCAGCCAAAACAATGAGCAGTTCTTC. Protein product: CASSQNNEQFF.

This clone was observed a single time. The chain has TRBV5-1 and TRBJ2-2; 9 bases match TRBD1. The junction had 3 bases not matched to a gene; V was cut back by 0 bases and J by 6 bases. CDR3 size: 15 residues. Germline V lookup: CDR1 SGHRS, CDR2 YFSETQ. Here the CDR3 DNA reads TGCGCCAGCAGCTTGGAACAGGGGGCCGCCGGGGAGCTGTTTTTT. It yields the protein CASSLEQGAAGELFF. The full variable domain, its missing parts supplied by reference TRBV5-1 and TRBJ2-2, is KAGVTQTPRYLIKTRGQQVTLSCSPISGHRSVSWYQQTPGQGLQFLFEYFSETQRNKGNFPGRFSGRQFSNSRSEMNVSTLELGDSALYLCASSLEQGAAGELFFGEGSRLTVL.

The rearrangement joins TRBV2 to TRBJ2-1; 7 nucleotides agree with TRBD2. In germline, CDR1 is SNHLY, CDR2 FYNNEI. The CDR3 runs 14 residues. V was clipped by 6 bases and J by 9 bases; unmatched bases: 11. The CDR3 DNA is TGTGCCAGCAGCCAAGACGCGGGGAGGGGTGAGCAGTTCTTC. Translated, it gives CASSQDAGRGEQFF.

This clone was recorded once. This chain uses TRBV11-2 with TRBJ2-4; a possible D gene is TRBD1 (6 bases). V lost 1 base and J lost 4, with 8 bases in between. Germline V gene lookup returns CDR1 SGHAT and CDR2 FQNNGV. This CDR3 has 14 residues. CDR3 amino acids: CASSLAGDKNIQYF. The CDR3 DNA is TGTGCCAGCAGCTTAGCAGGGGATAAAAACATTCAGTACTTC. Based on the CDR3 plus reference TRBV11-2 and TRBJ2-4, the full variable domain is EAGVAQSPRYKIIEKRQSVAFWCNPISGHATLYWYQQILGQGPKLLIQFQNNGVVDDSQLPKDRFSAERLKGVDSTLKIQPAKLEDSAVYLCASSLAGDKNIQYFGAGTRLSVL.

The chain has TRBV11-2 and TRBJ1-1; 8 bases fit TRBD1. The junction had 13 bases not matched to a gene; V was cut back by 5 bases and J by 5 bases. This CDR3 is 16 amino acids long. Germline assignment: CDR1 SGHAT and CDR2 FQNNGV. This chain's CDR3 is CASSASGGAGYTEAFF. The CDR3 DNA is TGTGCCAGCAGCGCCTCAGGGGGCGCGGGGTATACTGAAGCTTTCTTT. The variable domain in full, completed from reference TRBV11-2 and TRBJ1-1, reads EAGVAQSPRYKIIEKRQSVAFWCNPISGHATLYWYQQILGQGPKLLIQFQNNGVVDDSQLPKDRFSAERLKGVDSTLKIQPAKLEDSAVYLCASSASGGAGYTEAFFGQGTRLTVV.

V gene TRBV7-9 combines with J gene TRBJ1-3; TRBD1 agrees at 8 bases. This CDR3 has 15 amino acids. Per germline, CDR1 SEHNR and CDR2 FQNEAQ (reference sequence). The V segment lost 3 bases and the J segment 4 bases; nucleotides outside the gene matches: 5. The CDR3 DNA reads as TGTGCCAGCAGCTTTACAGGGGGAGTCGGAAACACCATATATTTT. Translating gives CASSFTGGVGNTIYF.

This rearrangement joins TRBV9 to TRBJ1-5, with D tentatively TRBD1 (5 bases). Per the germline V gene, CDR1 is SGDLS and CDR2 is YYNGEE. This CDR3 has 15 amino acids. V was shortened by 0 bases and J by 6 bases, with 13 bases between the two germline ends. CDR3 sequence reads: CASSVGPGDGQPQHF. The CDR3 nucleotides read TGTGCCAGCAGCGTAGGGCCGGGGGACGGTCAGCCCCAGCATTTT.

The gene calls are TRBV2 and TRBJ2-1, with D perhaps TRBD2 (6 bases). V was cut by 6 bases and J by 2 bases, with 11 bases left in between. This CDR3 contains 14 residues. Germline V CDR1 and CDR2: SNHLY, FYNNEI. Here the CDR3 DNA reads TGTGCCAGCAGGGGAGGAGTTGCCTACAATGAGCAGTTCTTC. As protein: CASRGGVAYNEQFF.

The chain is built from TRBV27 and TRBJ1-6; unclear D gene. Looked up from germline, CDR1 is MNHEY and CDR2 is SMNVEV (reference sequence). V lost 6 bases and J 7 bases, leaving 28 bases between the germline ends. The CDR3 consists of 19 residues. CDR3 DNA sequence: TGTGCCAGCAGCGGACGACCCGGTCGGAGCGGTGCAATAAATTCACCCCTCCACTTT. The encoded protein is CASSGRPGRSGAINSPLHF.

This clone has a single count. The chain uses TRBV18 and TRBJ2-1, with TRBD1 identical over 10 bases. CDR1 is KGHSH and CDR2 is LQKENI in the germline V gene. Germline trimming cut 3 bases from V and 9 bases from J; bases unmatched to any gene: 2. The CDR3 consists of 13 residues. Here the CDR3 reads CASSPGQGTEQFF. The CDR3 DNA is TGTGCCAGCTCACCGGGACAGGGGACTGAGCAGTTCTTC. Complete variable domain (other parts from reference TRBV18 and TRBJ2-1): NAGVMQNPRHLVRRRGQEARLRCSPMKGHSHVYWYRQLPEEGLKFMVYLQKENIIDESGMPKERFSAEFPKEGPSILRIQQVVRGDSAAYFCASSPGQGTEQFFGPGTRLTVL.

The gene calls are TRBV4-1 and TRBJ2-3; maybe TRBD2 (6 bases). Germline V lookup: CDR1 MGHRA, CDR2 YSYEKL. V lost 5 bases and J lost 7, with 10 bases in between. The CDR3 has 12 amino acids. CDR3 protein: CASSSRGNTQYF. In DNA, the CDR3 is TGCGCCAGCAGCTCCCGCGGGAATACGCAGTATTTT.

The chain employs TRBV4-1 and TRBJ2-2, with TRBD2 identical over 11 bases. CDR1 and CDR2 from the germline V gene are MGHRA and YSYEKL. V gave up 4 bases and J gave up 3 bases; unmatched junction bases: 1. The CDR3 is made up of 15 amino acids. CDR3 amino acids: CASSLGLADTGELFF. The DNA for the CDR3 is TGCGCCAGCAGCCTGGGACTAGCGGACACCGGGGAGCTGTTTTTT.

This sequence joins TRBV5-4 and TRBJ2-5, with TRBD2 matching over 9 bases. The CDR3 sequence is 14 residues long. From germline, CDR1 is SGHNT and CDR2 YYREEE (reference sequence). Unmatched junction bases numbered 3, after V lost 3 bases and J lost 3 bases. The CDR3: CASSSPSGEETQYF. The CDR3 DNA reads TGTGCCAGCAGCTCTCCTAGCGGGGAAGAGACCCAGTACTTC.

The CDR3 protein is CASSEGEGGNTIYF. CDR3 bases: TGCGCCAGCAGCGAAGGGGAAGGAGGAAACACCATATATTTT. V is TRBV5-1 and J is TRBJ1-3, with D perhaps matching TRBD1 (5 bases). Trimming left V 4 bases short and J 4 bases short, with 12 bases between. The CDR3 is 14 residues long. Germline V CDR1 and CDR2: SGHRS, YFSETQ.

J is TRBJ2-5 and V is TRBV5-4; TRBD1 aligns across 10 bases. Germline V gives CDR1 SGHNT, CDR2 YYREEE (reference sequence). This CDR3 has 16 amino acids. The V segment lost 0 bases and the J segment 4 bases; nucleotides outside the gene matches: 6. CDR3 residues: CASSLGFGQGVETQYF. CDR3 coding DNA: TGTGCCAGCAGCTTGGGATTCGGACAGGGGGTAGAGACCCAGTACTTC. Combining the CDR3 with reference TRBV5-4 and TRBJ2-5 gives the whole variable domain ETGVTQSPTHLIKTRGQQVTLRCSSQSGHNTVSWYQQALGQGPQFIFQYYREEENGRGNFPPRFSGLQFPNYSSELNVNALELDDSALYLCASSLGFGQGVETQYFGPGTRLLVL.

The V and J genes are TRBV5-4 and TRBJ2-7; D is perhaps TRBD1 (5 bases). From germline, CDR1 is SGHNT and CDR2 YYREEE (reference sequence). The CDR3 runs 13 residues. The V end lost 4 bases, the J end lost 2 bases, and 10 bases lay between the germline ends. The CDR3 protein is CASSHRTTYEQYF. DNA for the CDR3: TGTGCCAGCAGCCACAGGACCACCTACGAGCAGTACTTC.

Here the CDR3 reads CSASTYNEQFF. The CDR3 DNA follows: TGCAGTGCTAGTACCTACAATGAGCAGTTCTTC. V gene TRBV20-1 combines with J gene TRBJ2-1, with D unclear. V lost 3 bases and J 2 bases, leaving 2 bases between the germline ends. Germline CDR1 is DFQATT and CDR2 is SNEGSKA (reference sequence). The CDR3 contains 11 residues.

The rearrangement uses TRBV7-2 and TRBJ2-1; 7 bases line up with TRBD2. From germline, CDR1 is SGHTA and CDR2 FQGNSA. The V segment lost 0 bases and the J segment 10 bases; nucleotides outside the gene matches: 6. The CDR3 runs 14 residues. As DNA, the CDR3 is TGTGCCAGCAGCTTAGCGCTGCGGGGGAACGAGCAGTTCTTC. This encodes CASSLALRGNEQFF. Based on the CDR3 plus reference TRBV7-2 and TRBJ2-1, the full variable domain is GAGVSQSPSNKVTEKGKDVELRCDPISGHTALYWYRQSLGQGLEFLIYFQGNSAPDKSGLPSDRFSAERTGGSVSTLTIQRTQQEDSAVYLCASSLALRGNEQFFGPGTRLTVL.

This chain connects TRBV2 to TRBJ2-3; 9 nucleotides match TRBD2. V lost 6 bases and J lost 5; bases outside the gene matches: 18. CDR3 size: 18 residues. In germline, CDR1 is SNHLY, CDR2 FYNNEI. CDR3 residues: CASRRTSGASGAGDTQYF. The CDR3 coding sequence is TGTGCCAGCAGACGAACATCCGGGGCTAGCGGGGCGGGAGATACGCAGTATTTT.

V gene TRBV7-9 combines with J gene TRBJ2-7; 7 bases match TRBD1. V was clipped by 1 base and J by 5 bases; unmatched bases: 8. This CDR3 is built from 15 residues. Germline loops: CDR1 SEHNR, CDR2 FQNEAQ (reference sequence). Written as DNA, the CDR3 is TGTGCCAGCAGCTTAGGAACTCTCGGGACAGACGAGCAGTACTTC. Protein sequence: CASSLGTLGTDEQYF.

The rearrangement uses TRBV28 and TRBJ2-1, with D possibly matching TRBD2 (5 bases). CDR3 length: 13 residues. Trimming stripped 3 bases from V and 10 bases from J, with 13 bases between. The V gene's germline CDR1 is MDHEN and CDR2 SYDVKM. The CDR3 sequence: CASSLLGVGEQFF. CDR3 nucleotides: TGTGCCAGCAGTTTGCTCGGGGTAGGGGAGCAGTTCTTC.

The chain recombines TRBV7-9 with TRBJ2-1; possibly TRBD2 for D (6 bases). The CDR3 covers 15 residues. Germline assignment: CDR1 SEHNR and CDR2 FQNEAQ (reference sequence). V was trimmed by 2 bases and J by 2 bases, leaving 10 bases between them. CDR3 residues: CASSLLVAAYNEQFF. The CDR3 DNA reads as TGTGCCAGCAGCTTACTAGTAGCGGCCTACAATGAGCAGTTCTTC.

The chain joins TRBV7-3 to TRBJ2-2; D is undetermined. Germline V lookup: CDR1 SGHTA, CDR2 FQGTGA. V lost 3 bases and J 3 bases, leaving 5 bases between the germline ends. The CDR3 has 13 residues. Here the CDR3 DNA reads TGTGCCAGCAGCTTTACAGACACCGGGGAGCTGTTTTTT. It is translated as CASSFTDTGELFF.

The V gene is TRBV19, the J gene TRBJ1-1; 7 bases line up with TRBD1. The CDR3 runs to 14 residues. Germline-derived CDR1 and CDR2 are LNHDA and SQIVND (reference sequence). After removal of 4 bases from V and 0 bases from J, the junction contained 2 bases not matched to a gene. In DNA form, the CDR3 reads TGTGCCAGTAGTAGGGACAGACTGAACACTGAAGCTTTCTTT. Protein: CASSRDRLNTEAFF.

The rearrangement uses TRBV2 and TRBJ2-2, with D hard to call. Trimming stripped 7 bases from V and 0 bases from J, with 12 bases between. Germline CDR1 SNHLY, CDR2 FYNNEI. The CDR3 is 15 residues long. The CDR3 DNA reads as TGTGCCAGCAAGAGTGAGCGAACGAACACCGGGGAGCTGTTTTTT. The encoded protein is CASKSERTNTGELFF.

The chain employs TRBV5-6 and TRBJ1-6; no clear D. Germline V CDR1 and CDR2: SGHDT, YYEEEE. Trimming took off 0 bases at V and 7 bases at J, with 14 bases between the two ends. This CDR3 region has 16 residues. CDR3 amino acids: CASSLGGMFGNSPLHF. In DNA form, the CDR3 reads TGTGCCAGCAGCTTGGGCGGGATGTTTGGGAATTCACCCCTCCACTTT.

This chain connects TRBV27 to TRBJ2-1, with 10 bases fitting TRBD1. CDR1 MNHEY and CDR2 SMNVEV come from the germline V gene (reference sequence). The CDR3 extends over 17 amino acids. J was trimmed by 6 bases and V by 8 bases; bases with no gene match: 16. This CDR3 reads CASSHDRRTGGSNEQFF. The DNA for the CDR3 is TGTGCCAGCTCCCACGACAGGAGGACAGGGGGTTCCAATGAGCAGTTCTTC.

This clone was found once. CDR3 bases: TGTGCCAGCAGTTCATTCTATGGCTACACCTTC. It translates to CASSSFYGYTF. V usage is TRBV28 and J usage is TRBJ1-2, with no clear D. Germline V gene data show CDR1 as MDHEN and CDR2 as SYDVKM. V lost 4 bases and J lost 4, with 4 bases in between. This CDR3 has 11 residues.

V gene TRBV30 combines with J gene TRBJ1-4, with a tentative D call TRBD1 (5 bases). Germline V gene lookup returns CDR1 GTSNPN and CDR2 SVGIG (reference sequence). V shed 5 bases and J shed 8 bases, with 18 bases lying between them. This CDR3 is 14 amino acids long. CDR3 nucleotides: TGTGCCTGGCGCCCAGGGTGGGCCGGGGAAAAACTGTTTTTT. Translating it yields CAWRPGWAGEKLFF.